A selection of T cell receptor beta chains follows, all from one sample in a study of human T cells and chemical hapten exposure. TCRdb called the RACE reads again in MiXCR, with one record for every CDR3 protein. In the table there are 270,000 or so distinct CDR3 sequences, almost 8% of which are singletons. Source: whole blood, taken in connection with sensitization to the hapten diphenylcyclopropenone (DPC). Receptors were obtained from a young man with alopecia areata. Some clones in this sample may be carry-over from other donors' samples. The conserved cysteine and the conserved F or W are not part of the CDR3 here. Fields, in order: J gene, V gene, CDR3 protein.

TRBJ2-5	TRBV11-3	ASSFSPIGMGQETQY
TRBJ2-7	TRBV4-3	ASSRDRGSTYEQY
TRBJ2-2	TRBV7-2	ASSLARETGELF
TRBJ1-1	TRBV7-9	ASSFRGQGGTEAF
TRBJ2-1	TRBV27	ASSPTGILNEQF
TRBJ1-4	TRBV7-2	ASSPDREGYEKLF
TRBJ1-1	TRBV6-2/TRBV6-3	ASSYPGDTEAF
TRBJ2-7	TRBV28	ASRSGGTYEQY
TRBJ1-5	TRBV20-1	SASSGQGPNSNQPQH
TRBJ2-5	TRBV29-1	SVEWQIAPQETQY
TRBJ1-1	TRBV6-5	ASSYLDGTEAF
TRBJ1-1	TRBV20-1	SAREGRAEAF
TRBJ1-2	TRBV29-1	SVNRDGVNYGYT
TRBJ1-1	TRBV4-2	ASSHPRTGRRNTEAF
TRBJ1-4	TRBV28	ASSRRRLPNEKLF
TRBJ2-5	TRBV7-3	ASSLGGTETQY
TRBJ2-3	TRBV6-4	ASSDGGGAADTQY
TRBJ2-3	TRBV20-1	SARDPSSGGRGDTQY
TRBJ2-3	TRBV7-9	ASSKTGGADTQY
TRBJ2-1	TRBV2	ASSVPGHNEQF
TRBJ2-7	TRBV20-1	SARTGSEQY
TRBJ2-7	TRBV4-1	ASSHGRGPYEQY
TRBJ2-7	TRBV28	ASSHRQGPTYEQY
TRBJ1-1	TRBV18	ASSPTDRTEAF
TRBJ1-2	TRBV20-1	SARSTGDGYT
TRBJ2-3	TRBV4-1	ASSQDSTGTDTQY
TRBJ1-4	TRBV7-2	ASSPRDRGREKLF
TRBJ1-1	TRBV28	ASSFPDRGRTEAF
TRBJ1-5	TRBV10-3	AISEALGNQPQH
TRBJ2-3	TRBV4-1	ASSQSYTDTQY
TRBJ1-3	TRBV18	ASSLRADSGNTIY
TRBJ1-5	TRBV6-2/TRBV6-3	ASSLLQGGQPQH
TRBJ1-6	TRBV6-1	ASSETRDSFSPLH
TRBJ1-3	TRBV12-3/TRBV12-4	ASSLWELLRNTIY
TRBJ2-4	TRBV28	ASSLASGGNIQY
TRBJ2-5	TRBV12-3/TRBV12-4	ASNNRAETQY